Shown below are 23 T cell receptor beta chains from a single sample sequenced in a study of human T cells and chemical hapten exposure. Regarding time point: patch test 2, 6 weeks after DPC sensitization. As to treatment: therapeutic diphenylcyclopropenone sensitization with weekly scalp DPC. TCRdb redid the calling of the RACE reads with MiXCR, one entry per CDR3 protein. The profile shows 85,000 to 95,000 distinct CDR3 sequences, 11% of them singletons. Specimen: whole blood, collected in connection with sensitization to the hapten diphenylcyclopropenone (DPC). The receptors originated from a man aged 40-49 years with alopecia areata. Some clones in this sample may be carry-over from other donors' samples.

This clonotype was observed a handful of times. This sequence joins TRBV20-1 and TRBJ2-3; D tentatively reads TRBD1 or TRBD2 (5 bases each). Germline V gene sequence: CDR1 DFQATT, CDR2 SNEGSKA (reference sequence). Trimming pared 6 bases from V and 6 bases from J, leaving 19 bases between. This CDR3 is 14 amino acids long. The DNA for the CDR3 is TGCAGTGCCCATCCCGGGGCGATAGGGGATACGCAGTATTTT. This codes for CSAHPGAIGDTQYF.

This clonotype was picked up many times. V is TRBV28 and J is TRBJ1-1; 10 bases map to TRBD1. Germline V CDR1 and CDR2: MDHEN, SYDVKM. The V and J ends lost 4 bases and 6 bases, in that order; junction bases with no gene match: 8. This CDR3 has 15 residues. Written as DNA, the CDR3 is TGTGCCAGCAGTTCCCCCCGGGACAGGGGCCCTGAAGCTTTCTTT. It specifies CASSSPRDRGPEAFF.

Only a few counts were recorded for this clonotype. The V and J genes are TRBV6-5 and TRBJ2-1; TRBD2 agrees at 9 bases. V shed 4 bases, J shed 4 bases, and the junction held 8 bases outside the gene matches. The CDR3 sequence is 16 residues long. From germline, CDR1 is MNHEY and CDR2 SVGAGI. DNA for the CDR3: TGTGCCAGCAGTTCGATGGGTAGCGGGAGTTACAATGAGCAGTTCTTC. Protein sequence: CASSSMGSGSYNEQFF.

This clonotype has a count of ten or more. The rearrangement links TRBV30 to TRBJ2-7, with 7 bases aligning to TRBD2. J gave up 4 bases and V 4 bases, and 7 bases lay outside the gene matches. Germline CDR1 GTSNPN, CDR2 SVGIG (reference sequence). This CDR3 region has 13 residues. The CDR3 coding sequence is TGTGCCTGGACAGCGGGACTATCGTACGAGCAGTACTTC. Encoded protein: CAWTAGLSYEQYF.

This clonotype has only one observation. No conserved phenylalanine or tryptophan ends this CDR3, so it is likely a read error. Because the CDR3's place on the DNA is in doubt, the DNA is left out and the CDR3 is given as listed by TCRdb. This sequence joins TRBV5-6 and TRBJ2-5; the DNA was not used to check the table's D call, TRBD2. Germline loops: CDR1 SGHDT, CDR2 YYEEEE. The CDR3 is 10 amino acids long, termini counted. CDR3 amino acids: CASSSGLAGV.

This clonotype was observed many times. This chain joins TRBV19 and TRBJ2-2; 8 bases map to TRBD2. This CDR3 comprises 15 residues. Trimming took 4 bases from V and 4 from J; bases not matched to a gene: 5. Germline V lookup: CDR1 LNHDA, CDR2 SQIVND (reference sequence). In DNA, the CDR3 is TGTGCCAGTAGTAGAGCGGGAGTCGGCACCGGGGAGCTGTTTTTT. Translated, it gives CASSRAGVGTGELFF.

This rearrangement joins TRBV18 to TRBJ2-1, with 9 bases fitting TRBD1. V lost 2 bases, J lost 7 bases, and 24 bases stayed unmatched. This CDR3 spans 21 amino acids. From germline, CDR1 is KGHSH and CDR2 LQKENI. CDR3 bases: TGTGCCAGCTCACCAATGGACAGGGGCGAATCGGCTAGTATGGGAGGTAATGAGCAGTTCTTC. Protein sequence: CASSPMDRGESASMGGNEQFF. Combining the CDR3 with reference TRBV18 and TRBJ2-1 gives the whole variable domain NAGVMQNPRHLVRRRGQEARLRCSPMKGHSHVYWYRQLPEEGLKFMVYLQKENIIDESGMPKERFSAEFPKEGPSILRIQQVVRGDSAAYFCASSPMDRGESASMGGNEQFFGPGTRLTVL.

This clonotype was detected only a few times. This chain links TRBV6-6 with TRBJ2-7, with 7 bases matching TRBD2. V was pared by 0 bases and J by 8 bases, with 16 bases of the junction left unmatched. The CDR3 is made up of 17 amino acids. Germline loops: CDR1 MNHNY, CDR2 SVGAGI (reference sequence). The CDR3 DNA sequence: TGTGCCAGCAGTTACTCGGTCTCGGGGGAGGGCCGACTGAAGCAGTACGTC. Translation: CASSYSVSGEGRLKQYV.

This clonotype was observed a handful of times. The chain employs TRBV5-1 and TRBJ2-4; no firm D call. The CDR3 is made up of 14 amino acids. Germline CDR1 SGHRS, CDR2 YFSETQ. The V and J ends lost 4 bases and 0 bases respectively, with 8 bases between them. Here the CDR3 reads CASSKDLAKNIQYF. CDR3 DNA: TGCGCCAGCAGCAAGGACCTAGCCAAAAACATTCAGTACTTC.

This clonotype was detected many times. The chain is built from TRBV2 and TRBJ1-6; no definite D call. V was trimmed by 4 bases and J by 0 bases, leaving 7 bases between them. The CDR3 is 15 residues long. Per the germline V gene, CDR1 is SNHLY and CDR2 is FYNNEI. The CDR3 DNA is TGTGCCAGCAGTGTCGGGAGCTCCTATAATTCACCCCTCCACTTT. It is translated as CASSVGSSYNSPLHF.

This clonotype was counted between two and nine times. The CDR3: CAWMDDGNEQFF. The CDR3 DNA reads TGTGCCTGGATGGACGACGGCAATGAGCAGTTCTTC. V is TRBV30 and J is TRBJ2-1; D call uncertain. Trimming removed 4 bases at V and 6 bases at J, with 10 bases between. In germline, CDR1 is GTSNPN, CDR2 SVGIG (reference sequence). The CDR3 contains 12 residues.

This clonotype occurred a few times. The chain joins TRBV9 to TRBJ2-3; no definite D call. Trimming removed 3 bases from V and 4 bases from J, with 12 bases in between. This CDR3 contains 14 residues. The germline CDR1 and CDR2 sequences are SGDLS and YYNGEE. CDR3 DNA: TGTGCCAGCAGCGCTATGAAGGTGGCAGATACGCAGTATTTT. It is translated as CASSAMKVADTQYF.

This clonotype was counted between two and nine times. This CDR3 is CAIRAGTGGDIQYF. In DNA, the CDR3 is TGTGCCATCAGGGCCGGGACAGGGGGGGACATTCAGTACTTC. The chain links TRBV10-3 to TRBJ2-4; TRBD1 matches 11 bases. From germline, CDR1 is ENHRY and CDR2 SYGVKD. The CDR3 runs 14 residues. V trimming: 6 bases; J trimming: 8 bases; junction bases outside the gene matches: 6.

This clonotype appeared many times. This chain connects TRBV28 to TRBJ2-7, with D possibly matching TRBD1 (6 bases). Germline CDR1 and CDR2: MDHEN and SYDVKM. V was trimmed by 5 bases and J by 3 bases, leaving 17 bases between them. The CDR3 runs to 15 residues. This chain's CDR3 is CASSPGAVAFYEQYF. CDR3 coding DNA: TGTGCCAGCAGTCCAGGGGCAGTGGCCTTCTACGAGCAGTACTTC.

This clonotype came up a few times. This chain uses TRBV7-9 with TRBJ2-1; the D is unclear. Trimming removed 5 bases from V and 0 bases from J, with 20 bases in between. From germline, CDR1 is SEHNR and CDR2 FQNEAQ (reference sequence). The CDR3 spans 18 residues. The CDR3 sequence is CASSANKAVASSYNEQFF. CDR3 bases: TGTGCCAGCAGCGCAAACAAGGCGGTTGCGAGCTCCTACAATGAGCAGTTCTTC. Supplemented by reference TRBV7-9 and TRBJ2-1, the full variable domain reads DTGVSQNPRHKITKRGQNVTFRCDPISEHNRLYWYRQTLGQGPEFLTYFQNEAQLEKSRLLSDRFSAERPKGSFSTLEIQRTEQGDSAMYLCASSANKAVASSYNEQFFGPGTRLTVL.

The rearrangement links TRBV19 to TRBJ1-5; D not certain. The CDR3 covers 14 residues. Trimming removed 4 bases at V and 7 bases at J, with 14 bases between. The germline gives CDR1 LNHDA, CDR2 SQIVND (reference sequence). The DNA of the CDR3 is TGTGCCAGTAGTACCGGACTTCCTGGGCAGCCCCAGCATTTT. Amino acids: CASSTGLPGQPQHF.

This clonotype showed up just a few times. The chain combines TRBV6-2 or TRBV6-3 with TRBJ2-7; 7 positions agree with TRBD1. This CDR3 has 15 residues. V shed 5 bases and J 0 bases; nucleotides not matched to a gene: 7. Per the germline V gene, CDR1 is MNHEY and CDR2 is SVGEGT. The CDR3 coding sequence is TGTGCCAGCAGTCGCCGACAGGGTCGCTCCTACGAGCAGTACTTC. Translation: CASSRRQGRSYEQYF.

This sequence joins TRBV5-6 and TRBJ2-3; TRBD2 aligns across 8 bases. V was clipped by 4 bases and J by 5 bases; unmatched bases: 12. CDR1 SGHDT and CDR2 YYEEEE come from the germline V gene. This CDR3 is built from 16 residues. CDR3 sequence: CASSGGGLVVRDTQYF. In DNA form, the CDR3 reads TGTGCCAGCAGCGGTGGGGGACTAGTGGTGCGAGATACGCAGTATTTT. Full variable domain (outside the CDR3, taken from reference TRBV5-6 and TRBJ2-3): DAGVTQSPTHLIKTRGQQVTLRCSPKSGHDTVSWYQQALGQGPQFIFQYYEEEERQRGNFPDRFSGHQFPNYSSELNVNALLLGDSALYLCASSGGGLVVRDTQYFGPGTRLTVL.

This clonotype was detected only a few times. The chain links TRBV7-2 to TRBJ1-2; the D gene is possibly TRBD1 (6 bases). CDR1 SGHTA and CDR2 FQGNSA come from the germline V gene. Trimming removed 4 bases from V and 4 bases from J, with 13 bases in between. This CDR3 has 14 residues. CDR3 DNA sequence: TGTGCCAGCAGCTCTGGGACACCACCCTATGGCTACACCTTC. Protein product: CASSSGTPPYGYTF.

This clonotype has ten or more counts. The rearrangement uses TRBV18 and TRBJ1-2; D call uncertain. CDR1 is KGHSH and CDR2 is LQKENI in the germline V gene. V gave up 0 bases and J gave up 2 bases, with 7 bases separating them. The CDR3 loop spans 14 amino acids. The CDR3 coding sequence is TGTGCCAGCTCACCACCTATTGGGAACTATGGCTACACCTTC. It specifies CASSPPIGNYGYTF.

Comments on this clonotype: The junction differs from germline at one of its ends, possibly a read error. CDR3 sequence (DNA): TGTGCCAGCAGTTTACAGGGGGCGGGTGAAGAACTGTTTTTT. This translates into CASSLQGAGEELFF. The J gene is TRBJ1-4, the V gene TRBV12-3 or TRBV12-4; 8 nucleotides match TRBD1. This CDR3 region has 14 residues.

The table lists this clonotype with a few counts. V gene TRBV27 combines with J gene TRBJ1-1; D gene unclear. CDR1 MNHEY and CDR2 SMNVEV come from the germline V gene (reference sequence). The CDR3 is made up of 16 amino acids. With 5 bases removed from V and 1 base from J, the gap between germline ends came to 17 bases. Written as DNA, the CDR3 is TGTGCCAGCAGTGCCGCCGGCGCCCCGGGGAACACTGAAGCTTTCTTT. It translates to CASSAAGAPGNTEAFF.

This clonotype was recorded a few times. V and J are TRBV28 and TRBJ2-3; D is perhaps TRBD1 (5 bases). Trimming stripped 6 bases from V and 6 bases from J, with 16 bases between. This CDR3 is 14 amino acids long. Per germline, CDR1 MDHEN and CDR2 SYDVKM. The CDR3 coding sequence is TGTGCCAGCAGCCTAGGGGTGCCCGGGGATACGCAGTATTTT. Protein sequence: CASSLGVPGDTQYF.